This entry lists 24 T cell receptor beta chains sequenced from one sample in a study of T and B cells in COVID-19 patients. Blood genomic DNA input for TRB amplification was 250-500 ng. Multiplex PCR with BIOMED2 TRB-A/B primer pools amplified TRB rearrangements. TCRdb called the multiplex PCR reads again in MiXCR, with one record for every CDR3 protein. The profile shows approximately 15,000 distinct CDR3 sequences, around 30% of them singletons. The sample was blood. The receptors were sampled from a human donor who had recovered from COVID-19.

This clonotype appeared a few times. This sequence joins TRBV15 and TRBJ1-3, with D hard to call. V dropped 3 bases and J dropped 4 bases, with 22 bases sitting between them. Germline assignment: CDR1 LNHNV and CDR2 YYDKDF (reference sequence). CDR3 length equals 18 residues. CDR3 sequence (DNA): TGTGCCACCAGCAGCCCCGGTGGAGTCCTCGGATCCGGAAACACCATATATTTT. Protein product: CATSSPGGVLGSGNTIYF.

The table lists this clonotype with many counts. CDR3 sequence reads: CASRAETQYF. For the CDR3, the DNA is TGTGCCAGCAGAGCAGAGACCCAGTACTTC. The chain uses TRBV27 and TRBJ2-5; no definite D call. The CDR3 covers 10 residues. Germline V gene sequence: CDR1 MNHEY, CDR2 SMNVEV (reference sequence). Trimming cost V 6 bases and J 4 bases, with 3 bases left between them.

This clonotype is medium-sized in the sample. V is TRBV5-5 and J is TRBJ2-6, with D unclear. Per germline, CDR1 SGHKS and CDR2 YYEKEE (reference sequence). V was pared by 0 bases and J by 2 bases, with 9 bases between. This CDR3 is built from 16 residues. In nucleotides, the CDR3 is TGTGCCAGCAGCTTGGTGGTCCGGACTGGGGCCAACGTCCTGACTTTC. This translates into CASSLVVRTGANVLTF.

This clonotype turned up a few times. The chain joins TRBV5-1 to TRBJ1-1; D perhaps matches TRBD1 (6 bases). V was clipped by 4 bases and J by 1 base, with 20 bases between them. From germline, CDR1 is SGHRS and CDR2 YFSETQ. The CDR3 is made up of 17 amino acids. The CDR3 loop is CASSPRGTLLSNTEAFF. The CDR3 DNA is TGCGCCAGCAGCCCTAGGGGGACTTTATTGTCGAACACTGAAGCTTTCTTT.

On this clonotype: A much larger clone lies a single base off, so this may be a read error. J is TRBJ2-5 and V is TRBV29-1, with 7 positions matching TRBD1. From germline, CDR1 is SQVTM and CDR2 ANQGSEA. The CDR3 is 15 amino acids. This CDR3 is CSLREGAGDQETHYF. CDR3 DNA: TGCAGCCTCCGCGAGGGGGCCGGGGACCAAGAGACCCATTACTTC. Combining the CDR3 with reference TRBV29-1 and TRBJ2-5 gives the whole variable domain SAVISQKPSRDICQRGTSLTIQCQVDSQVTMMFWYRQQPGQSLTLIATANQGSEATYESGFVIDKFPISRPNLTFSTLTVSNMSPEDSSIYLCSLREGAGDQETHYFGPGTRLLVL.

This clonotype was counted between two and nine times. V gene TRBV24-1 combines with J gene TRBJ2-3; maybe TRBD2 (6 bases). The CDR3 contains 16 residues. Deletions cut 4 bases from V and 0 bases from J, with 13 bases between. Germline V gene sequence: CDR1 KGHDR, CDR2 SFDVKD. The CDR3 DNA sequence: TGTGCCACCAGTGACCCCGGAGGGCCCAGCACAGATACGCAGTATTTT. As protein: CATSDPGGPSTDTQYF.

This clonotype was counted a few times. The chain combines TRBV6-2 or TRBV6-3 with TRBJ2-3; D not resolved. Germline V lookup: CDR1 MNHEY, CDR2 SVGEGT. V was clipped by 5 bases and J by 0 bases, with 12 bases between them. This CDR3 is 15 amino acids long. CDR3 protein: CASSQWPASTDTQYF. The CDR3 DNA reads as TGTGCCAGCAGTCAGTGGCCAGCTAGCACAGATACGCAGTATTTT.

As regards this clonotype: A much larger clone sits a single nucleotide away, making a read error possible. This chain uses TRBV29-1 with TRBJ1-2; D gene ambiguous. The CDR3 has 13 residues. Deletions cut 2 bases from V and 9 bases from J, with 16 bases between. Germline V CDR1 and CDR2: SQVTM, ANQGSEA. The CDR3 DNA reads TGCAGCGTTGAAAACCGACCCGTCGAGCGCTACACCTTC. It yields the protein CSVENRPVERYTF.

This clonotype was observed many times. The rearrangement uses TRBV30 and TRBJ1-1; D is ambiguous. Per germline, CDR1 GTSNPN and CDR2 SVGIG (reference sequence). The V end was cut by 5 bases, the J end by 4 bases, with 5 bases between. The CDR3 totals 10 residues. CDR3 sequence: CAWLGTEAFF. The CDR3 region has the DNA TGTGCCTGGCTAGGCACTGAAGCTTTCTTT.

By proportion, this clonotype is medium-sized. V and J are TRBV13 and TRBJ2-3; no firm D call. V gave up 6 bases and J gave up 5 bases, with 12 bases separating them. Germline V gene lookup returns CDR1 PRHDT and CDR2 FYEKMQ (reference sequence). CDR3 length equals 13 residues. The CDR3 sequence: CASRQTWGDTQYF. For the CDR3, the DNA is TGTGCCAGCAGACAAACTTGGGGAGATACGCAGTATTTT.

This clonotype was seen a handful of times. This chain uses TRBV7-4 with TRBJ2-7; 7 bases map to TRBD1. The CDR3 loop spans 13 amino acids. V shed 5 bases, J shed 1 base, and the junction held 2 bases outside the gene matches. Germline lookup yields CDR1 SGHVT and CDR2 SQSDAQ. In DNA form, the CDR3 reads TGTGCCAGCAGCCCGGGACAGTCCTACGAGCAGTACTTC. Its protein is CASSPGQSYEQYF.

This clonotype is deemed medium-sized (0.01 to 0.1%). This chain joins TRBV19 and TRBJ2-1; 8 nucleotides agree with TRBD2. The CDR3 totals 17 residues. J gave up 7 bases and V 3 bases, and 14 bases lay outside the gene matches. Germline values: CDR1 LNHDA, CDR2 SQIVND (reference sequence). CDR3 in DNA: TGTGCCAGTAGTATCGATTCTAGCGGGCCACCGTGGAATGAGCAGTTCTTC. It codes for CASSIDSSGPPWNEQFF.

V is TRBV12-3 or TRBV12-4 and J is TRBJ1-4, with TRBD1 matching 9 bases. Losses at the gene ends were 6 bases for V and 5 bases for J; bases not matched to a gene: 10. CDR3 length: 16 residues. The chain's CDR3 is CASSSPGTGLNEKLFF. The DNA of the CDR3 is TGTGCCAGCAGCTCACCCGGGACAGGGCTCAATGAAAAACTGTTTTTT.

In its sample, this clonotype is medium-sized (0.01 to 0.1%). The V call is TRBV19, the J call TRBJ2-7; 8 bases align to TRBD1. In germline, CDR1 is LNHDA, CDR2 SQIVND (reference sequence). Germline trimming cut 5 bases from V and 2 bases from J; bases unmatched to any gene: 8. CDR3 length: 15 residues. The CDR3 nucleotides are TGTGCCAGTAGTCCCCAGGGACAGGATCCCTACGAGCAGTACTTC. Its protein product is CASSPQGQDPYEQYF.

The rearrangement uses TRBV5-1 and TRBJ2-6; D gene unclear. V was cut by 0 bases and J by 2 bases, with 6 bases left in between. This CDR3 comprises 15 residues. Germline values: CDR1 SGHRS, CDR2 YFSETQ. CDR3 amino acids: CASSLGTTGANVLTF. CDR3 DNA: TGCGCCAGCAGCTTGGGGACGACTGGGGCCAACGTCCTGACTTTC.

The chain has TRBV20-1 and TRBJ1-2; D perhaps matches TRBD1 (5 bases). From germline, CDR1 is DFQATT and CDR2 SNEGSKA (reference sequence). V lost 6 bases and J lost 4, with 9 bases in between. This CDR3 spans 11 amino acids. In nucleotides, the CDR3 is TGCAGTGCCCCTGGGGGCTATGGCTACACCTTC. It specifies CSAPGGYGYTF.

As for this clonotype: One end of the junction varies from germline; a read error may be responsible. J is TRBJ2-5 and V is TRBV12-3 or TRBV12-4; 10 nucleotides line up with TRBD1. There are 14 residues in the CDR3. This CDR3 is CASSRGTGEDTQYF. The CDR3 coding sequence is TGTGCCAGCAGCCGAGGGACAGGGGAAGATACCCAGTACTTC.

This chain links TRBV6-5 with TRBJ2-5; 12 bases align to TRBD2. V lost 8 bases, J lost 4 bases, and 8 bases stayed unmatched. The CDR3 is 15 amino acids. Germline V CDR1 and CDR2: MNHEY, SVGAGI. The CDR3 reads CASRASGGAGETQYF. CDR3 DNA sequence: TGTGCCAGCCGGGCTAGCGGGGGGGCCGGAGAGACCCAGTACTTC.

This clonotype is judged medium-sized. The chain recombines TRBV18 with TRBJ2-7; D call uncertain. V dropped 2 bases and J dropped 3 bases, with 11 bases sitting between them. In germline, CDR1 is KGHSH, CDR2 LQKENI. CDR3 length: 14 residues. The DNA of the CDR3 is TGTGCCAGCTCACCAGCTTTGACCCTCTACGAGCAGTACTTC. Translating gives CASSPALTLYEQYF.

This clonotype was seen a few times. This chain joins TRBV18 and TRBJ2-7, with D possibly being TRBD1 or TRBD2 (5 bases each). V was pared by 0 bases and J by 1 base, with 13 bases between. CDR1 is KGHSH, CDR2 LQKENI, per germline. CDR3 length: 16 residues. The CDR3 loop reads CASSPPVGGLSYEQYF. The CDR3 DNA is TGTGCCAGCTCACCACCGGTTGGGGGTCTATCCTACGAGCAGTACTTC.

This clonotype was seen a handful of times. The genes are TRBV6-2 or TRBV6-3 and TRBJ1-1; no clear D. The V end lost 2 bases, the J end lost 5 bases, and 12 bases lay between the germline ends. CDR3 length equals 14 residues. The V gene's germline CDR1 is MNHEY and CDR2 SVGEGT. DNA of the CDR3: TGTGCCAGCAGTTACGGGCTACCTGGGACTGAAGCTTTCTTT. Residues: CASSYGLPGTEAFF.

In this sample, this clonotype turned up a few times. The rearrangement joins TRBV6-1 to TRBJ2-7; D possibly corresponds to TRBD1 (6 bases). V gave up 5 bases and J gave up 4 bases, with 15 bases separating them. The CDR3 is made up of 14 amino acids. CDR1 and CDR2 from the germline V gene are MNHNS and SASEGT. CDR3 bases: TGTGCCAGCAGTCGGGAAAACAGGGATTACGAGCAGTACTTC. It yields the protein CASSRENRDYEQYF.

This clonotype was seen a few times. CDR3 nucleotide sequence: TGTGCCAGCAGTCCCCGGACGGGAGACACTGAAGCTTTCTTT. This sequence encodes CASSPRTGDTEAFF. V gene TRBV27 combines with J gene TRBJ1-1; D is ambiguous. CDR3 size: 14 residues. Germline CDR1 reads MNHEY; CDR2 reads SMNVEV (reference sequence). Trimming took off 5 bases at V and 3 bases at J, with 13 bases between the two ends.

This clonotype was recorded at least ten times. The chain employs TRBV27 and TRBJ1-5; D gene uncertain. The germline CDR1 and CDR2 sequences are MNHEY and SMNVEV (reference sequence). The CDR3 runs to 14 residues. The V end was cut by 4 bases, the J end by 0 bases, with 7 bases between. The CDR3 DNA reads TGTGCCAGCAGTTCGGGGTTTAGCAATCAGCCCCAGCATTTT. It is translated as CASSSGFSNQPQHF.